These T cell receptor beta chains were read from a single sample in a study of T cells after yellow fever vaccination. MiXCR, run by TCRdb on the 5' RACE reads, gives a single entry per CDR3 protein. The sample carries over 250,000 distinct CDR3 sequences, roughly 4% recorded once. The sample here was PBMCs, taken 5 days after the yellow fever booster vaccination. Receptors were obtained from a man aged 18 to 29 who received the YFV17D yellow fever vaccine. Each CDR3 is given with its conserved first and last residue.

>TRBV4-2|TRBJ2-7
CASSPTDSKISYEQYF
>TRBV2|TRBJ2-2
CASSVGVRGGSFGELFF
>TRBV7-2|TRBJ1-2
CASSLAAGNYGYTF
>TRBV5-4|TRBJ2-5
CASRGGTSGPGETQYF
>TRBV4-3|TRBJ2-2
CASTRLAGAPTGELFF
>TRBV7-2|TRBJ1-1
CASTWTVKEAFF
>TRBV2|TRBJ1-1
CASSDRGLLNTEAFF
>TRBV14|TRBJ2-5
CASSQDDGGETQYF
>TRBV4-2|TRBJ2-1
CASSQEPQRLGGLPGGEQFF
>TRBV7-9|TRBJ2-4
CASSQRWFAEVEFLAKNIQYF